This TCR beta chain was captured in a study of cytotoxic CD8 clonotypes in ibrutinib-treated CLL (dated by TCRdb to the early 2020s). Background on the whole study: The cohort had over ten relapsed/refractory and more than 14 treatment-naive patients; roughly 18 were IGHV unmutated. Responses were partial in approximately 24 patients and complete in 2; after median approximately 69 months follow-up, about 14 stayed in remission and some twelve progressed. Response samples were obtained after a median of around eleven months of treatment, with a range of about 6 to 40 months. On average, each sample yielded hundreds of thousands of productive templates and under 95,000 productive rearrangements. Of the approximately 86 participants in the trial, about 25 had longitudinal samples available. Cryopreserved peripheral blood mononuclear cells were collected at three points: before therapy, at response, and at either sustained remission or disease progression. Every remission and progressive disease sample was obtained while ibrutinib was still being received by the patients. Overall results and qualifications from the work: Public clonotypes were rare and either shrank or stayed stable during treatment, and the rise in clonality at ibrutinib response reflected expansion of private clonotypes. Baseline clonality was found to be higher than that of age-matched healthy donors and was strongly correlated with circulating CD8+ T-cell counts. Clonality rose at ibrutinib response, remained stable during sustained remission, and dropped back toward baseline at progression. Sampling times were not matched between patients in sustained remission and patients whose disease was progressing, and lymph node repertoires were not examined.

This sample's time point label indicates: progressive disease on ibrutinib. For TCR beta library preparation, about 2 micrograms of genomic DNA were extracted from the cryopreserved PBMCs. Longitudinal blood samples from CLL patients on ibrutinib monotherapy were analyzed using high-throughput TCR beta sequencing. The patients took part in an open-label, single-center phase 2 trial of ibrutinib monotherapy. A MiSeq instrument was used for deep resolution sequencing, which targeted depths ranging from 1 in 1 million up to 1 in 200,000 T cells, with coverage averaging 10x for each clonotype. The immunoSEQ hsTCRB Kit was used to generate the TCR beta libraries. The source study handled its data this way. ImmunoSEQ Data Assistant and ImmunoSEQ Analyzer were used for data analysis, and V, D and J genes were assigned according to IMGT definitions. Clonality was computed as one minus normalized Shannon entropy of productive rearrangement frequencies, ranging from 0 to 1. Only overrepresented clonotypes making up at least 0.05% of each patient's repertoire were included in the public clonotype analysis. Roughly 13 age-matched healthy donor repertoires from immuneACCESS were used as controls for clonality. TCRdb retrieved this table from immuneACCESS and kept in-frame rearrangements only. Not all clones are present; in checked studies, unresolved V genes account for under half, and no reason is known for the remainder. V and J calls and clone size are given by that table; D and trimming were obtained from the DNA. The sample table contains under 300,000 clones; only one count was recorded for 65% to 85% of them. The ten largest clonotypes hold 5.6% of the sample.

Looking up the germline V gene (reference sequence) yields CDR1 MNHEY and CDR2 SMNVEV. Ends trimmed: V by 5 bases, J by 3 bases; bases unmatched to a gene: 14. The CDR3 starts with the cysteine, ends with the phenylalanine, and has 17 residues. Only the CDR3 region is kept as DNA, spanning 51 bases read in frame from base 1. On this clone itself: The antigen it binds to is not known. Within one base of it there is no much larger clone, and no base qualities were kept.

The starting material was PBMCs, obtained at disease progression, from a patient treated with ibrutinib. The V gene is TRBV27 and the J gene is TRBJ2-3; TRBD2 aligns with 7 central bases. The clonotype was recovered from a human donor with chronic lymphocytic leukemia. CDR3 region: CASSPGRASSGTDTQYF. The DNA sequence follows: TGTGCCAGCAGTCCTGGGAGGGCTTCTAGCGGAACAGATACGCAGTATTTT.